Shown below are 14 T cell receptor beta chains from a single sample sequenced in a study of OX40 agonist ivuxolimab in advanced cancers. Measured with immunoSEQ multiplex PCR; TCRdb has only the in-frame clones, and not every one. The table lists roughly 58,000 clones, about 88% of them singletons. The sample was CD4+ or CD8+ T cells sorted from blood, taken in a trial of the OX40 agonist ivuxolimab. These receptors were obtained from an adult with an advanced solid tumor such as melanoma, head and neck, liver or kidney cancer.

The CDR3 nucleotides read TGTGCCAGCAGTTACTCAGCAGGGACGCGTCAGCCCCAGCATTTT. This sequence encodes CASSYSAGTRQPQHF. The genes are TRBV6-6 and TRBJ1-5; possible D gene TRBD1, 5 bases. Germline V gene lookup returns CDR1 MNHNY and CDR2 SVGAGI (reference sequence). Trimming took 0 bases from V and 6 from J, leaving 12 bases between them. This CDR3 has 15 amino acids.

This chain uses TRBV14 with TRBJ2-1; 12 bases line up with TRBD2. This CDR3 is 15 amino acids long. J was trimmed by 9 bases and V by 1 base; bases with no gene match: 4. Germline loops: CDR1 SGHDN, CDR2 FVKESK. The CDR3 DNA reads TGTGCCAGCAGCCAAGCACTAGCGGGAGGTGCTGAGCAGTTCTTC. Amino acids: CASSQALAGGAEQFF.

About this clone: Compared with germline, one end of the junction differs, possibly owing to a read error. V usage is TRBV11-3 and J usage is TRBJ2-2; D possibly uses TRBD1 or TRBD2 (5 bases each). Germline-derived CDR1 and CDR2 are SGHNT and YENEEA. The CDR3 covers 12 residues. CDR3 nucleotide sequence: TGTGCCAGCAGCACCGGGACCGGGGAGCCGTTTTTT. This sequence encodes CASSTGTGEPFF.

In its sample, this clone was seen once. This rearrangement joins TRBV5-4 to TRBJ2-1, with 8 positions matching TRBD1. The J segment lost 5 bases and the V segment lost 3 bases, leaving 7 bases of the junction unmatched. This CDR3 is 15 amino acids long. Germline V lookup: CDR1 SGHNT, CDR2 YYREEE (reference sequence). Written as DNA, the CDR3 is TGTGCCAGCAGCTCCAGGGGGCGCGGAAACAATGAGCAGTTCTTC. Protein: CASSSRGRGNNEQFF. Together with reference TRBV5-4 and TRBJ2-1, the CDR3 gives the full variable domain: ETGVTQSPTHLIKTRGQQVTLRCSSQSGHNTVSWYQQALGQGPQFIFQYYREEENGRGNFPPRFSGLQFPNYSSELNVNALELDDSALYLCASSSRGRGNNEQFFGPGTRLTVL.

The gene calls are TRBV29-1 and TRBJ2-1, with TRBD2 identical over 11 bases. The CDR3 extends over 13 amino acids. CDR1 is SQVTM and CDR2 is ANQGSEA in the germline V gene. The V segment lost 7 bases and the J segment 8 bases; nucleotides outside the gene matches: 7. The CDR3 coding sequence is TGCAGCGCAGCAACTAGCGGGAGCTATGAGCAGTTCTTC. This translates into CSAATSGSYEQFF.

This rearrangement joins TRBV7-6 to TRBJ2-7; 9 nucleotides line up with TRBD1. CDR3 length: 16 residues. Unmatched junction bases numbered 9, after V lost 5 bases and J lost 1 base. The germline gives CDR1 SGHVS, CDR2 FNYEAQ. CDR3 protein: CASSPQRGQGSYEQYF. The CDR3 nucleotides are TGTGCCAGCAGCCCTCAGCGTGGACAGGGGTCCTACGAGCAGTACTTC.

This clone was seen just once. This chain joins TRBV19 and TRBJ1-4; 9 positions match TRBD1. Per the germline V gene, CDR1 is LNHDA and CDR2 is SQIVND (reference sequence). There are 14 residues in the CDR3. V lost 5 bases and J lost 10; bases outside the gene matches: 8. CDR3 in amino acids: CASSAQQGAVKLFF. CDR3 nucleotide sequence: TGTGCCAGTAGTGCGCAACAGGGGGCGGTAAAACTGTTTTTT.

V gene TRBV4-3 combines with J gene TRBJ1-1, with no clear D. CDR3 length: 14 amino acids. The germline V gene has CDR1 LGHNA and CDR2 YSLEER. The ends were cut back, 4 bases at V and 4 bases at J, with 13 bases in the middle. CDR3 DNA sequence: TGCGCCAGCAGCCCCAATGGGGATACCACTGAAGCTTTCTTT. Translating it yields CASSPNGDTTEAFF.

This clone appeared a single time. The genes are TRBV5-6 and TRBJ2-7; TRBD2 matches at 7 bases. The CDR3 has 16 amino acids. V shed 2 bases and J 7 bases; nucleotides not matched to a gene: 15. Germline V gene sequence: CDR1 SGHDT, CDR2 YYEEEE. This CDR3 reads CASSLLGGTAVQEQYF. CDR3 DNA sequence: TGTGCCAGCAGCTTACTCGGGGGGACCGCCGTTCAGGAGCAGTACTTC.

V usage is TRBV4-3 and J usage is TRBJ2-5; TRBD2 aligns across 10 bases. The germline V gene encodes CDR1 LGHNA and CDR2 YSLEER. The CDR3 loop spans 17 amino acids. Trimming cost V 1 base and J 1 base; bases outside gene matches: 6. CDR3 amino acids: CASSQAVSGRAQETQYF. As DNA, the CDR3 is TGCGCCAGCAGCCAAGCGGTGAGCGGGAGGGCCCAAGAGACCCAGTACTTC.

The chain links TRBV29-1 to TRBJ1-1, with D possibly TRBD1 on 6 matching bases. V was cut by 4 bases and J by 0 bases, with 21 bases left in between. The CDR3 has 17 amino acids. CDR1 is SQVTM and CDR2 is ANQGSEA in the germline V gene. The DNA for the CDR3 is TGCAGCGTTGCACGCCAGGGGAGCCTAAAATTGAACACTGAAGCTTTCTTT. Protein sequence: CSVARQGSLKLNTEAFF.

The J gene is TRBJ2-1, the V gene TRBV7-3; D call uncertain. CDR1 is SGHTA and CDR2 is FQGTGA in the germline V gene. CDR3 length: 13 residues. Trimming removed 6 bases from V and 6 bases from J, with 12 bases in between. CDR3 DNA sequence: TGTGCCAGCAGTCGACAACCGGCCAATGAGCAGTTCTTC. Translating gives CASSRQPANEQFF.

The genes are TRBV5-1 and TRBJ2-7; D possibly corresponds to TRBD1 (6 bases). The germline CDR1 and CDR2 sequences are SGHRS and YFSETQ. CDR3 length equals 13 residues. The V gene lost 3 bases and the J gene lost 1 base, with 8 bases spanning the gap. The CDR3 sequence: CASSWGHSYEQYF. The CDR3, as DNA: TGCGCCAGCAGCTGGGGACATTCCTACGAGCAGTACTTC.

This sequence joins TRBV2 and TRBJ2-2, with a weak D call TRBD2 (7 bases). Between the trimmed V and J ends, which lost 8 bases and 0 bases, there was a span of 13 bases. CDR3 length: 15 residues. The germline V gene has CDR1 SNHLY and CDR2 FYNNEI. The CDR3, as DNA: TGTGCCAGCGCACGGGGGGCGTCGAACACCGGGGAGCTGTTTTTT. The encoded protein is CASARGASNTGELFF.